This T cell receptor beta chain was retrieved from a study of blood T cell repertoires in COVID-19. Study at large: PBMCs, B-cell-depleted T cells, or T cells provided the cDNA or gDNA that made up the material.

In its sample, this clone was seen once. Assay: immunoSEQ multiplex PCR; the TCRdb copy retains only in-frame clones and omits some. The sample holds around 370,000 clones, around 91% seen once. Sample: peripheral blood. The TCR sequence derives from a woman aged 18 to 35 who had recovered from COVID-19.

The CDR3 reads CASSYLSRDYRPSGELFF. The CDR3 nucleotides read TGTGCCAGCAGTTACCTCTCCCGGGACTACCGCCCGTCCGGGGAGCTGTTTTTT. The chain couples TRBV6-2 or TRBV6-3 to TRBJ2-2; 7 nucleotides match TRBD2. Losses at the gene ends were 2 bases for V and 6 bases for J; bases not matched to a gene: 15. CDR1 and CDR2 from the germline V gene are MNHEY and SVGEGT. CDR3 size: 18 residues.